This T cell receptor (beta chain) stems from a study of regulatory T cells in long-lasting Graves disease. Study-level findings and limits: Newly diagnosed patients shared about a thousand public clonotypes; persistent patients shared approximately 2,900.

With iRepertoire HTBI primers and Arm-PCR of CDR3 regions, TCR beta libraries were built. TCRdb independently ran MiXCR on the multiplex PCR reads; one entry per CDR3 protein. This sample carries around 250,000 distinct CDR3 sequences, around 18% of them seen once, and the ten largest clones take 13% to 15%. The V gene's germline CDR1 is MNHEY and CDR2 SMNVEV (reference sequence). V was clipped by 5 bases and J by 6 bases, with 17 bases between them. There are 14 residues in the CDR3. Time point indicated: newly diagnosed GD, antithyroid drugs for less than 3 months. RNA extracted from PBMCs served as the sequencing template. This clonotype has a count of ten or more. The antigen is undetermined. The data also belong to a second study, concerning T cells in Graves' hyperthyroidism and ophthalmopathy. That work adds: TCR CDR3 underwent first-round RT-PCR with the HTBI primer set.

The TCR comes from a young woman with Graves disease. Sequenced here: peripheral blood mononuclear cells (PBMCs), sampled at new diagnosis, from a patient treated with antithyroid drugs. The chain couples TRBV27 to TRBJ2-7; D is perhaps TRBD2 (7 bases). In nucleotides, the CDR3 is TGTGCCAGCAGTAAGGGGGGGCCGATTCTCGAGCAGTACTTC. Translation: CASSKGGPILEQYF.